This record covers a single T cell receptor (beta chain). Its cognate antigen is unknown. This record comes from a study of shared clonotypes between healthy human individuals. Whole-study results and caveats: Rarefaction curves obtained for sorted subsets showed sequencing incomplete despite large depth. Sharing across four donors was seen in 4.5% to 6.5% of naive CD4 clonotypes.

Using around 200 ng DNA, about 29,000 T cell genomes, the sorted-subset replicate PCRs were run. Generated by immunoSEQ multiplex PCR, the TCRdb table keeps only in-frame clones and is missing some. The profile shows about 2 million clones, about 95% of them singletons. Terminally differentiated effector memory CD45RA+ cells were excluded by CCR7 positive selection of CD45RO-negative cells. This CDR3 has 15 amino acids. V shed 2 bases and J shed 9 bases, with 17 bases lying between them. Germline V gene sequence: CDR1 MNHEY, CDR2 SMNVEV (reference sequence). Sequenced: naive CD8+ T cells sorted from blood. The sequence derives from a man between 18 and 35 years old in good health. This rearrangement joins TRBV27 to TRBJ2-1; D may be TRBD1 (5 bases). In nucleotides, the CDR3 is TGTGCCAGCAGTTTAACAGTAGACCGTAGGGGTGAGCAGTTCTTC. The encoded protein is CASSLTVDRRGEQFF.